This is a list of T cell receptor beta chains from one sample in a study of cytomegalovirus exposure and HLA in healthy donors. This table comes from immunoSEQ multiplex PCR, and its TCRdb copy is limited to in-frame clones, with some not included. In the table there are approximately 140,000 clones, 70% to 80% of which are singletons. Sequenced material: PBMCs. The receptors were gathered from a man between 18 and 29 years old in good health and CMV-seronegative. Both conserved end residues are part of each CDR3. The D gene is left open where the match is weak. Clone size is given for some rows only: seen once, a few or many times, or a class if the clone is expanded.

clone size | D gene | J gene | V gene | CDR3 DNA | CDR3 protein
- | TRBD2 | TRBJ2-7 | TRBV5-1 | TGCGCCAGCAGCTTACCTAGCGGGGGATCCTACGAGCAGTACTTC | CASSLPSGGSYEQYF
- | - | TRBJ1-5 | TRBV19 | TGTGCCAGTAGTATTCGGGACACCAATCAGCCCCAGCATTTT | CASSIRDTNQPQHF
- | TRBD2 | TRBJ2-7 | TRBV27 | TGTGCCAGCAGTCAATCGGGAGGATATCGGCCCTACGAGCAGTACTTC | CASSQSGGYRPYEQYF
- | - | TRBJ2-1 | TRBV7-9 | TGTGCCAGCAGCTTCAGGGTCGATGAGCAGTTCTTC | CASSFRVDEQFF
- | TRBD1 | TRBJ2-7 | TRBV4-1 | TGCGCCAGCAGCCAATCGACAGGGCTTACCTACGAGCAGTACTTC | CASSQSTGLTYEQYF
- | TRBD1 | TRBJ2-7 | TRBV28 | TGTGCCAGCAGAGGGACAGGGGGTACCTACGAGCAGTACTTC | CASRGTGGTYEQYF
- | TRBD1 | TRBJ2-1 | TRBV2 | TGTGCCAGCACCCACAGAGGGGGCGATGAGCAGTTCTTC | CASTHRGGDEQFF
- | - | TRBJ1-2 | TRBV10-3 | TGTGCCATCAGTGAGGGCACACAGGGAGCCTATGGCTACACCTTC | CAISEGTQGAYGYTF
once | TRBD2 | TRBJ2-1 | TRBV30 | TGTGCCTGGAGCCAACTAGCGGGAGGGTCTATATTCGGGAATGAGCAGTTCTTC | CAWSQLAGGSIFGNEQFF
- | - | TRBJ1-6 | TRBV4-2 | TGTGCCAGCAGCCAAGATCTGGGCTCACCCCTCCACTTT | CASSQDLGSPLHF
- | TRBD2 | TRBJ2-1 | TRBV2 | TGTGCCAGCAGTCTAGCGGGAGGGCTGAATGAGCAGTTCTTC | CASSLAGGLNEQFF
once | - | TRBJ1-2 | TRBV9 | TGTGCCAGCAGCCCGCAGGGGACCGCCTATGGCTACACCTTC | CASSPQGTAYGYTF
- | - | TRBJ2-7 | TRBV5-6 | TGTGCCAGCAGCCTTGCAGGGTGGTACGAGCAGTACTTC | CASSLAGWYEQYF
- | - | TRBJ2-7 | TRBV11-2 | TGTGCCAGCAGCTTAGACTCGGATCGGCGGGGTAGGTACGAGCAGTACTTC | CASSLDSDRRGRYEQYF
- | TRBD2 | TRBJ2-5 | TRBV27 | TGTGCCAGCAGTTTAATGGCTAGCGGGATTGAGCAGTACTTC | CASSLMASGIEQYF
few | - | TRBJ2-1 | TRBV6-1 | TGTGCCAGCAGTGACAGGGCAGGAGTTTCGGGTGAGCAGTTCTTC | CASSDRAGVSGEQFF
- | - | TRBJ2-7 | TRBV18 | TGTGCCAGCTCACCTCGGTTTTACGAGCAGTACTTC | CASSPRFYEQYF
once | - | TRBJ2-7 | TRBV6-1 | TGTGCCAGCAGTGAAGGGAATGGGGCTTACGAGCAGTACTTC | CASSEGNGAYEQYF
- | TRBD1 | TRBJ2-1 | TRBV28 | TGTGCCAGCAGTTTAGAACAGGGGGTTAGCGATGAGCAGTTCTTC | CASSLEQGVSDEQFF
- | TRBD1 | TRBJ2-7 | TRBV11-2 | TGTGCCAGCAGCGTTGTAGGGACAGGGGGCTTCTACGAGCAGTACTTC | CASSVVGTGGFYEQYF
- | - | TRBJ1-2 | TRBV27 | TGTGCCAGCAGTTTATCGACAGATAACTATGGCTACACCTTC | CASSLSTDNYGYTF
- | TRBD1 | TRBJ1-2 | TRBV7-9 | TGTGCCAGCAGCTTAAAAACAGCGTTCTTCCGGGACAGGGGCTATGGCTACACCTTC | CASSLKTAFFRDRGYGYTF
- | - | TRBJ1-6 | TRBV2 | TGTGCCAGCAGTGGACAGGTTAAATATAATTCACCCCTCCACTTT | CASSGQVKYNSPLHF
- | - | TRBJ2-7 | TRBV10-3 | TGTGCCATCAGTGAGACAGGGAGCTCCTACGAGCAGTGCTTC | CAISETGSSYEQCF
- | - | TRBJ2-2 | TRBV2 | TGTGCCAGCGAACCTCCGAACACCGGGGAACTGTTTTTT | CASEPPNTGELFF
- | - | TRBJ2-1 | TRBV30 | TGTGCCTGGAGGGCCAGCGGTTTGCACAATGAGCAGTTCTTC | CAWRASGLHNEQFF
once | TRBD1 | TRBJ2-1 | TRBV5-1 | TGCGCCAGCAGCGTTGGGACAGGGAACTACAATGAGCAGTTCTTC | CASSVGTGNYNEQFF
- | TRBD2 | TRBJ2-3 | TRBV29-1 | TGCAGCGTCAATTCCTTTCTAGCGGAGCACACAGATACGCAGTATTTT | CSVNSFLAEHTDTQYF
- | TRBD1 | TRBJ2-7 | TRBV5-1 | TGCGCCAGCAGCTCCCGGGACAGGGCGGAAGGCTACGAGCAGTACTTC | CASSSRDRAEGYEQYF
- | TRBD1 | TRBJ2-2 | TRBV6-5 | TGTGCCAGCACTAGACCCCCGACAGGGGCCGGGGAGCTGTTTTTT | CASTRPPTGAGELFF
- | TRBD2 | TRBJ2-7 | TRBV11-2 | TGTGCCAGCAGCTTAGACCAGGGACTAGCGGGAACCTACGAGCAGTACTTC | CASSLDQGLAGTYEQYF
few | - | TRBJ1-3 | TRBV21-1 | TGTGCCAGCAGGGTACAGGGGGGAAACACCATATATTTT | CASRVQGGNTIYF
- | - | TRBJ2-2 | TRBV13 | TGTGCCAGCAGCCCCCCCCGGGGGGCAGGCACCGGGGAGCTGTTTTTT | CASSPPRGAGTGELFF
- | - | TRBJ2-3 | TRBV29-1 | TGCAGCGTGGGCGCCTCGGGCACAGATACGCAGTATTTT | CSVGASGTDTQYF
- | TRBD1 | TRBJ2-7 | TRBV19 | TGTGCCAGTAGTAGGGGCAGGGGGCTTGGGTACGAGCAGTACTTC | CASSRGRGLGYEQYF
- | - | TRBJ2-7 | TRBV27 | TGTGCCAGCAGTTACATGAAGGGGGGAGGGGGACACTACGAGCAGTACTTC | CASSYMKGGGGHYEQYF
- | - | TRBJ1-6 | TRBV9 | TGTGCCAGCAGCGTAGACCGGACTCCTAGCACTAATTCACCCCTCCACTTT | CASSVDRTPSTNSPLHF
- | - | TRBJ1-1 | TRBV19 | TGTGCCAGTAGTATAAGTGCATCAGTGAACACTGAAGCTTTCTTT | CASSISASVNTEAFF
- | TRBD1 | TRBJ1-5 | TRBV5-4 | TGTGCCAGCAGCCTGGGGGGGGGACAGGGTGAGCAGCCCCAGCATTTT | CASSLGGGQGEQPQHF
- | - | TRBJ1-6 | TRBV6-5 | TGTGCCAGCAGTTACTCGCGCGGGGGCGAGAATTCACCCCTCCACTTT | CASSYSRGGENSPLHF
- | - | TRBJ2-1 | TRBV5-5 | TGTGCCAGCAGCCCCCTGGCGGAAGTTCTTATCAATGAGCAGTTCTTC | CASSPLAEVLINEQFF
- | TRBD1 | TRBJ1-2 | TRBV7-8 | TGTGCCAGCAGCTCCCGTCTCGGGACAGCCACTAACTATGGCTACACCTTC | CASSSRLGTATNYGYTF
- | TRBD1 | TRBJ2-7 | TRBV2 | TGTGCCAGCAGGGATTCCGGGACAGGGTGGTCCGATTACGAGCAGTACTTC | CASRDSGTGWSDYEQYF
- | TRBD2 | TRBJ2-2 | TRBV7-2 | TGTGCCAGCAGCTTCAGGAGCGGGAGTCACACCGGGGAGCTGTTTTTT | CASSFRSGSHTGELFF
- | - | TRBJ2-1 | TRBV12-2 | TGTGCAAGTCGCTTAGTAACTCGCGGGACGAACAATGAGCAGTTCTTC | CASRLVTRGTNNEQFF
- | - | TRBJ2-3 | TRBV27 | TGTGCCAGCAGTTTACAGGTGACAGATACGCAGTATTTT | CASSLQVTDTQYF
- | TRBD2 | TRBJ2-1 | TRBV27 | TGTGCCAGCAGTTTAGGGACTATAGCGGGGAGGGACAATGAGCAGTTCTTC | CASSLGTIAGRDNEQFF
- | TRBD2 | TRBJ2-5 | TRBV6-5 | TGTGCCAGCAGGACTAGCGGGGGCGAGGCCCAGTACTTC | CASRTSGGEAQYF
- | - | TRBJ1-5 | TRBV6-6 | TGTGCCAGCAGTCCGTATAGCAATCAGCCCCAGCATTTT | CASSPYSNQPQHF
- | - | TRBJ1-6 | TRBV4-2 | TGTGCCAGCAGCCGAAGGGGAGAACAGGGCTATAATTCACCCCTCCACTTT | CASSRRGEQGYNSPLHF
- | - | TRBJ1-2 | TRBV6-5 | TGTGCCAGCAGCCCTCAGGGCCGACTTAACTATGGCTACACCTTC | CASSPQGRLNYGYTF
- | TRBD1 | TRBJ2-7 | TRBV18 | TGTGCCAGCTCACGTGGGACAGATTACTACGAGCAGTACTTC | CASSRGTDYYEQYF
few | - | TRBJ2-1 | TRBV6-5 | TGTGCCAGCAGTTACCAGGGAGGTGAGCAGTTCTTC | CASSYQGGEQFF
- | TRBD1 | TRBJ1-2 | TRBV27 | TGTGCCAGCAGACCCCTGGACAGGGGGCTCGACTATGGCTACACCTTC | CASRPLDRGLDYGYTF
- | - | TRBJ2-3 | TRBV19 | TGTGCCAGTAGGAGAGAGCGAGGAAGCACAGATACGCAGTATTTT | CASRRERGSTDTQYF